This passage covers 11 T cell receptor beta chains from one sample sequenced in a study of T-cell reconstitution after alpha-beta-depleted transplantation in children. Construction of the TCRbeta library involved unique molecular identifiers. One entry per CDR3 protein, called by TCRdb with MiXCR from the PCR reads. The sample holds about 160,000 distinct CDR3 sequences, approximately 12% seen once. This material consisted of PBMCs, taken before TCRalphabeta/CD19-depleted stem cell transplant. The receptors derive from a boy aged 2-9 years with acute myeloid leukemia, due to receive a stem cell transplant.

There are many counts of this clonotype. V usage is TRBV29-1 and J usage is TRBJ1-3; possibly TRBD1 for D (6 bases). CDR1 is SQVTM and CDR2 is ANQGSEA in the germline V gene. The CDR3 covers 13 residues. The V gene lost 5 bases and the J gene lost 0 bases, with 8 bases spanning the gap. CDR3: CSVTGSSGNTIYF. The DNA of the CDR3 is TGCAGCGTTACAGGGAGCTCTGGAAACACCATATATTTT.

This clonotype was seen a handful of times. The chain has TRBV6-1 and TRBJ1-1; 8 nucleotides match TRBD1. V lost 6 bases to trimming and J lost 0 bases; unmatched junction nucleotides: 9. CDR1 and CDR2 (germline): MNHNS, SASEGT. The CDR3 sequence is 16 residues long. CDR3 coding DNA: TGTGCCAGCAGGCCCGGACAGGGATCGATGAACACTGAAGCTTTCTTT. Encoded protein: CASRPGQGSMNTEAFF.

This clonotype was recorded many times. V is TRBV20-1 and J is TRBJ1-1, with a tentative D call TRBD1 (5 bases). V lost 5 bases, J lost 3 bases, and 13 bases lay in between. Germline V lookup: CDR1 DFQATT, CDR2 SNEGSKA (reference sequence). This CDR3 is 13 amino acids long. As DNA, the CDR3 is TGCAGTGCTGCGGGGCGGAGGGACACTGAAGCTTTCTTT. This gives the protein CSAAGRRDTEAFF.

This clonotype showed up many times. This chain links TRBV21-1 with TRBJ2-3. TRBV21-1 has pseudogene status. The length of the CDR3 is 16 residues. For the CDR3, the DNA is TGTGCCAGCAGCAAACATACGGAACCTAGCACAGATACGCAGTATTTT. It specifies CASSKHTEPSTDTQYF.

This chain connects TRBV18 to TRBJ2-7, with D possibly being TRBD1 or TRBD2 (6 bases each). CDR1 and CDR2 (germline): KGHSH, LQKENI. CDR3 length: 15 amino acids. Trimming removed 0 bases at V and 3 bases at J, with 12 bases between. The CDR3 DNA reads as TGTGCCAGCTCACCACCTTCCAGGGGAGGCTACGAGCAGTACTTC. This gives the protein CASSPPSRGGYEQYF.

This clonotype was picked up many times. The V call is TRBV5-1, the J call TRBJ2-7; TRBD1 is a possible D gene (5 bases). The CDR3 contains 10 residues. The V gene lost 5 bases and the J gene lost 7 bases, with 7 bases spanning the gap. Per germline, CDR1 SGHRS and CDR2 YFSETQ. This CDR3 is CASSTGEQYV. CDR3 DNA: TGCGCCAGCAGTACAGGAGAGCAGTACGTC.

This clonotype was counted ten times or more. This chain uses TRBV7-2 with TRBJ1-2, with D uncertain. The germline gives CDR1 SGHTA, CDR2 FQGNSA. Trimming pared 2 bases from V and 4 bases from J, leaving 14 bases between. The CDR3 sequence is 15 residues long. The CDR3 spells CASSLSGSVGYGYTF. The CDR3 nucleotides are TGTGCCAGCAGCTTATCCGGCTCGGTCGGCTATGGCTACACCTTC.

This chain connects TRBV29-1 to TRBJ1-2, with unresolved D. This CDR3 comprises 11 residues. V lost 7 bases and J lost 1, with 7 bases in between. Germline V gene lookup returns CDR1 SQVTM and CDR2 ANQGSEA. CDR3 sequence (DNA): TGCAGCGCACAGAGTAACTATGGCTACACCTTC. This sequence encodes CSAQSNYGYTF.

This clonotype was counted at least ten times. The chain joins TRBV20-1 to TRBJ2-5; D might be TRBD2 (6 bases). The CDR3 runs 17 residues. Germline CDR1 and CDR2: DFQATT and SNEGSKA (reference sequence). The V end was cut by 1 base, the J end by 2 bases, with 20 bases between. CDR3 DNA: TGCAGTGCTAGAGTTTCTGAATTTTCGGCGGGACAAGAGACCCAGTACTTC. It is translated as CSARVSEFSAGQETQYF.

This clonotype was seen at least ten times. This chain uses TRBV4-1 with TRBJ1-4; 7 positions agree with TRBD1. V was pared by 2 bases and J by 4 bases, with 4 bases of the junction left unmatched. The CDR3 extends over 15 amino acids. The germline CDR1 and CDR2 sequences are MGHRA and YSYEKL. The CDR3 loop reads CASSQSGQNNEKLFF. The CDR3 DNA sequence: TGCGCCAGCAGCCAATCGGGACAGAATAATGAAAAACTGTTTTTT.

Many counts were recorded for this clonotype. This chain uses TRBV7-3 with TRBJ2-1, with TRBD2 as a possible D gene (6 bases). Germline V lookup: CDR1 SGHTA, CDR2 FQGTGA. The V end was cut by 4 bases, the J end by 4 bases, with 8 bases between. The CDR3 contains 13 residues. The CDR3 here is CASSYGGYNEQFF. The CDR3 nucleotides are TGTGCCAGCAGCTACGGGGGTTACAATGAGCAGTTCTTC.